The clone carrying this T cell receptor beta chain was counted only a few times. The antigen remains undetermined. A much larger clone lies one base from this, so it may be a read error. Other DNA sequences in this specimen translate into the identical CDR3. The PCR used 60 Vbeta and 13 Jbeta primers. Measured with immunoSEQ multiplex PCR; TCRdb has only the in-frame clones, and not every one. Among about 150,000 clones listed, 78% were seen once. V was clipped by 1 base and J by 0 bases, with 7 bases between them. The CDR3 runs 15 residues. In germline, CDR1 is SEHNR, CDR2 FQNEAQ (reference sequence). This record comes from a study of cytomegalovirus exposure and HLA in healthy donors. Points from the study as a whole: It was reported in a later analysis that an Asian-associated ancestry cluster showed fewer N-insertions than the approximately 670-donor mean. Cytomegalovirus-associated status was assigned to about 180 TCR beta chains. Later examination showed HLA-associated TCR beta chains had greater clonal expansion than equally common others. Highest at DRB1 and lowest at HLA-C, TCR association rates differed among HLA loci in a later analysis.

The sequenced material came from PBMCs. The rearrangement uses TRBV7-9 and TRBJ2-1, with D unclear. The origin of this receptor is a woman between 45 and 65 years old in good health and CMV-seropositive. The CDR3 DNA sequence: TGTGCCAGCAGCTTAGAGTCCAGCTCCTACAATGAGCAGTTCTTC. This codes for CASSLESSSYNEQFF.